The 6 T cell receptor beta chains below were found in one sample sequenced in a study of cytomegalovirus exposure and HLA in healthy donors. The primer mix had 60 Vbeta and 13 Jbeta primers. Data came from immunoSEQ multiplex PCR; TCRdb stores just in-frame clones and leaves some out. The data contain 130,000 or so clones, approximately 78% of them seen just once; the ten biggest clones take up 3% to 3.5%. The sequenced material came from PBMCs. The receptor source for this set is a man younger than 35 in good health and CMV-seropositive.

This chain uses TRBV7-8 with TRBJ2-7; tentative D call: TRBD1 (6 bases). Between the trimmed V and J ends, which lost 2 bases and 1 base, there was a span of 24 bases. The CDR3 contains 19 residues. From germline, CDR1 is SGHVS and CDR2 FQNEAQ. As DNA, the CDR3 is TGTGCCAGCAGCTTATCCCCCATTCTGTCGGGACAAGCGTCCTACGAGCAGTACTTC. It is translated as CASSLSPILSGQASYEQYF.

The gene calls are TRBV7-8 and TRBJ1-5; 7 bases agree with TRBD1. J was trimmed by 4 bases and V by 4 bases; bases with no gene match: 4. Germline CDR1 is SGHVS and CDR2 is FQNEAQ. This CDR3 has 14 residues. The CDR3 sequence is CASSSPDRNQPQHF. As DNA, the CDR3 is TGTGCCAGCAGCTCCCCGGACAGGAATCAGCCCCAGCATTTT.

The rearrangement uses TRBV9 and TRBJ2-3; 15 positions match TRBD2. After removal of 4 bases from V and 7 bases from J, the junction contained 7 bases not matched to a gene. CDR3 length equals 16 residues. Germline-derived CDR1 and CDR2 are SGDLS and YYNGEE. The CDR3 region has the DNA TGTGCCAGCAGCCCCCGGACTAGCGGGAGGGCGAATACGCAGTATTTT. Translated: CASSPRTSGRANTQYF.

This chain links TRBV2 with TRBJ1-5, with TRBD1 as a possible D gene (6 bases). V lost 0 bases and J lost 4, with 16 bases in between. The CDR3 loop spans 17 amino acids. Per germline, CDR1 SNHLY and CDR2 FYNNEI. The chain's CDR3 is CASSEANLGQSNQPQHF. DNA for the CDR3: TGTGCCAGCAGTGAAGCGAATCTCGGACAGTCAAATCAGCCCCAGCATTTT.

The chain uses TRBV27 and TRBJ2-7; 8 nucleotides align to TRBD1. Germline CDR1 and CDR2: MNHEY and SMNVEV (reference sequence). With V trimmed by 3 bases and J by 5 bases, 3 bases remained unmatched. The CDR3 extends over 13 amino acids. The chain's CDR3 is CASSLGQDHEQYF. The CDR3 bases are TGTGCCAGCAGTTTGGGACAGGACCACGAGCAGTACTTC.

CDR3 sequence reads: CASAAVTRGLDTEAFF. In DNA form, the CDR3 reads TGCGCCAGCGCCGCAGTGACCAGGGGGCTAGACACTGAAGCTTTCTTT. The chain combines TRBV4-1 with TRBJ1-1, with 8 bases that match TRBD1. Germline assignment: CDR1 MGHRA and CDR2 YSYEKL. J gave up 3 bases and V 8 bases, and 14 bases lay outside the gene matches. The CDR3 spans 16 residues.